This entry lists 26 T cell receptor beta chains sequenced from one sample in a study of blood T cell repertoires in COVID-19. TCRdb's table, derived via immunoSEQ multiplex PCR, lists solely in-frame clones and lacks some. This table holds 90,000 to 120,000 clones, 84% found once. What was sequenced was peripheral blood. The receptors here all came from a man aged 55 to 70 with acute or convalescent COVID-19.

This clone has a single count. The V gene is TRBV5-1, the J gene TRBJ2-7; 7 bases are shared with TRBD2. The DNA matches TRBJ2-5 better at its end, which makes the J call doubtful. Looked up from germline, CDR1 is SGHRS and CDR2 is YFSETQ. This CDR3 has 15 amino acids. CDR3 sequence: CASSLGASGQETQYF. The CDR3 DNA reads as TGCGCCAGCAGCTTGGGAGCTAGCGGTCAAGAGACCCAGTACTTC.

V usage is TRBV5-6 and J usage is TRBJ1-6; a weak D match, TRBD1 (5 bases). The germline V gene encodes CDR1 SGHDT and CDR2 YYEEEE. V dropped 2 bases and J dropped 10 bases, with 16 bases sitting between them. The CDR3 extends over 15 amino acids. CDR3 sequence (DNA): TGTGCCAGCAGCTTCGATGGAAGGGGAGGGTCACCCCTCCACTTT. This gives the protein CASSFDGRGGSPLHF.

The chain joins TRBV5-5 to TRBJ1-5; 9 nucleotides align to TRBD1. CDR1 is SGHKS, CDR2 YYEKEE, per germline (reference sequence). V lost 1 base to trimming and J lost 4 bases; unmatched junction nucleotides: 3. The CDR3 has 15 amino acids. The CDR3 DNA reads TGTGCCAGCAGCTTGCTGACAGGGGGGAATCAGCCCCAGCATTTT. Residues: CASSLLTGGNQPQHF.

V is TRBV18 and J is TRBJ1-5, with TRBD1 identical over 7 bases. The CDR3 runs to 14 residues. Germline trimming cut 3 bases from V and 3 bases from J; bases unmatched to any gene: 2. Germline assignment: CDR1 KGHSH and CDR2 LQKENI. The chain's CDR3 is CASSPGQPNQPQHF. CDR3 in DNA: TGTGCCAGCTCACCGGGACAGCCCAATCAGCCCCAGCATTTT.

This chain uses TRBV6-2 or TRBV6-3 with TRBJ2-5; 7 nucleotides match TRBD1. With 5 bases clipped from V and 4 bases from J, the junction kept 1 base outside the gene matches. There are 12 residues in the CDR3. Germline lookup yields CDR1 MNHEY and CDR2 SVGEGT. CDR3 residues: CASSGQVETQYF. The CDR3 nucleotides read TGTGCCAGCAGTGGACAGGTAGAGACCCAGTACTTC.

V and J are TRBV7-2 and TRBJ2-5; 7 bases map to TRBD2. The germline CDR1 and CDR2 sequences are SGHTA and FQGNSA. After removal of 8 bases from V and 1 base from J, the junction contained 7 bases not matched to a gene. The CDR3 is made up of 14 amino acids. The CDR3 DNA follows: TGTGCCAGCTCCTGGGCTAGCGGCCAAGAGACCCAGTACTTC. Residues: CASSWASGQETQYF.

This rearrangement joins TRBV5-1 to TRBJ2-1; D is possibly TRBD2 (5 bases). Per germline, CDR1 SGHRS and CDR2 YFSETQ. CDR3 length equals 15 residues. The V end was cut by 3 bases, the J end by 7 bases, with 17 bases between. Written as DNA, the CDR3 is TGCGCCAGCAGCTCGGACTCTGCGAGAGTAAATGAGCAGTTCTTC. Translating gives CASSSDSARVNEQFF.

V gene TRBV6-5 combines with J gene TRBJ1-1; D might be TRBD1 (5 bases). V lost 6 bases and J 6 bases, leaving 14 bases between the germline ends. CDR1 is MNHEY and CDR2 is SVGAGI in the germline V gene. This CDR3 spans 13 amino acids. DNA of the CDR3: TGTGCCAGCAGGAACAGGCGCCGGGCTGAAGCTTTCTTT. It codes for CASRNRRRAEAFF.

This chain joins TRBV6-2 or TRBV6-3 and TRBJ2-7; unclear D gene. Deletions cut 5 bases from V and 1 base from J, with 6 bases between. This CDR3 spans 12 amino acids. The germline CDR1 and CDR2 sequences are MNHEY and SVGEGT. The CDR3 reads CASSDNSYEQYV. As DNA, the CDR3 is TGTGCCAGCAGTGACAATTCCTACGAGCAGTACGTC.

This clone was seen only once. The rearrangement joins TRBV27 to TRBJ2-2, with a possible D match to TRBD2 (5 bases). V lost 5 bases and J 7 bases, leaving 20 bases between the germline ends. CDR1 and CDR2 (germline): MNHEY, SMNVEV (reference sequence). This CDR3 region has 16 residues. CDR3 residues: CASSVRIGLGNGELFF. The CDR3 coding sequence is TGTGCCAGCAGTGTTCGGATCGGACTGGGGAACGGGGAGCTGTTTTTT.

This chain joins TRBV7-8 and TRBJ1-1, with D uncertain. The germline CDR1 and CDR2 sequences are SGHVS and FQNEAQ. Trimming took 5 bases from V and 6 from J, leaving 19 bases between them. This CDR3 region has 15 residues. CDR3 sequence: CASSPREGRMAEAFF. In nucleotides, the CDR3 is TGTGCCAGCAGCCCCCGGGAAGGGAGGATGGCTGAAGCTTTCTTT.

V gene TRBV7-8 combines with J gene TRBJ2-1; 8 positions match TRBD2. CDR1 is SGHVS and CDR2 is FQNEAQ in the germline V gene. J was trimmed by 7 bases and V by 5 bases; bases with no gene match: 13. CDR3 length equals 16 residues. The CDR3 reads CASSSPTGGGGNEQFF. Written as DNA, the CDR3 is TGTGCCAGCAGCAGCCCTACGGGAGGGGGAGGGAATGAGCAGTTCTTC.

This clone has only one observation. The chain joins TRBV10-1 to TRBJ1-2, with TRBD1 matching 8 bases. Germline V gives CDR1 WNHNN, CDR2 SYGVQD (reference sequence). V shed 4 bases and J 4 bases; nucleotides not matched to a gene: 8. This CDR3 has 15 amino acids. CDR3 nucleotide sequence: TGCGCCAGCAGTGTGGACAGGGAGGGTCTCTATGGCTACACCTTC. Its translation: CASSVDREGLYGYTF.

This chain connects TRBV2 to TRBJ2-3; TRBD2 matches at 10 bases. V lost 6 bases and J lost 6; bases outside the gene matches: 12. The CDR3 covers 16 residues. Per germline, CDR1 SNHLY and CDR2 FYNNEI. CDR3 amino acids: CASRPWASGSWDTQYF. Written as DNA, the CDR3 is TGTGCCAGCAGGCCATGGGCTAGCGGGAGTTGGGATACGCAGTATTTT.

V and J are TRBV18 and TRBJ2-5; TRBD2 matches 11 bases. With 3 bases clipped from V and 8 bases from J, the junction kept 8 bases outside the gene matches. The CDR3 is 15 residues long. The germline V gene encodes CDR1 KGHSH and CDR2 LQKENI. CDR3 region: CASSPGTSGRQTQYF. As DNA, the CDR3 is TGTGCCAGCTCACCGGGCACTAGCGGGAGACAAACCCAGTACTTC.

CDR3 in amino acids: CASTQREDTNYGYTF. The CDR3 coding sequence is TGTGCCAGCACCCAGCGGGAGGACACCAACTATGGCTACACCTTC. This chain connects TRBV2 to TRBJ1-2; D perhaps matches TRBD1 (5 bases). Trimming stripped 7 bases from V and 2 bases from J, with 17 bases between. The germline CDR1 and CDR2 sequences are SNHLY and FYNNEI. This CDR3 contains 15 residues.

This chain joins TRBV11-2 and TRBJ2-7; 7 positions agree with TRBD2. Germline trimming cut 5 bases from V and 1 base from J; bases unmatched to any gene: 5. Germline CDR1 SGHAT, CDR2 FQNNGV. This CDR3 region has 14 residues. This CDR3 is CASSPVGGSYEQYF. For the CDR3, the DNA is TGTGCCAGCAGCCCCGTCGGGGGGTCCTACGAGCAGTACTTC.

V gene TRBV27 combines with J gene TRBJ2-6, with a possible D match to TRBD1 (5 bases). Trimming took off 7 bases at V and 1 base at J, with 17 bases between the two ends. This CDR3 has 17 amino acids. Germline V CDR1 and CDR2: MNHEY, SMNVEV (reference sequence). The CDR3: CASTPQVPTSGANVLTF. The CDR3 nucleotides are TGTGCCAGCACTCCACAGGTCCCAACGTCTGGGGCCAACGTCCTGACTTTC. Complete variable domain (other parts from reference TRBV27 and TRBJ2-6): EAQVTQNPRYLITVTGKKLTVTCSQNMNHEYMSWYRQDPGLGLRQIYYSMNVEVTDKGDVPEGYKVSRKEKRNFPLILESPSPNQTSLYFCASTPQVPTSGANVLTFGAGSRLTVL.

This chain joins TRBV19 and TRBJ2-2; 9 nucleotides agree with TRBD1. The V and J ends lost 5 bases and 6 bases, in that order; junction bases with no gene match: 7. There are 15 residues in the CDR3. Germline assignment: CDR1 LNHDA and CDR2 SQIVND (reference sequence). The CDR3 reads CASSGHRGPAGELFF. In DNA, the CDR3 is TGTGCCAGTAGTGGGCACAGGGGGCCTGCCGGGGAGCTGTTTTTT. The full variable domain, rest sourced from reference TRBV19 and TRBJ2-2, is DGGITQSPKYLFRKEGQNVTLSCEQNLNHDAMYWYRQDPGQGLRLIYYSQIVNDFQKGDIAEGYSVSREKKESFPLTVTSAQKNPTAFYLCASSGHRGPAGELFFGEGSRLTVL.

The chain uses TRBV25-1 and TRBJ2-6, with 10 bases matching TRBD1. Unmatched junction bases numbered 2, after V lost 3 bases and J lost 0 bases. The CDR3 loop spans 17 amino acids. CDR1 and CDR2 from the germline V gene are MGHDK and SYGVNS. The CDR3 reads CASSDGTGVSGANVLTF. The CDR3 DNA is TGTGCCAGCAGTGACGGGACAGGGGTCTCTGGGGCCAACGTCCTGACTTTC.

This sequence joins TRBV11-3 and TRBJ1-1, with TRBD1 as a possible D gene (6 bases). CDR3 length equals 15 residues. V shed 5 bases and J shed 0 bases, with 13 bases lying between them. Germline lookup yields CDR1 SGHNT and CDR2 YENEEA. The CDR3 region is CASSPGGAMNTEAFF. The CDR3 DNA reads TGTGCCAGCAGCCCCGGGGGGGCGATGAACACTGAAGCTTTCTTT.

The chain is built from TRBV5-1 and TRBJ1-1; possible D gene TRBD1, 6 bases. V was shortened by 3 bases and J by 8 bases, with 17 bases between the two germline ends. CDR1 and CDR2 (germline): SGHRS, YFSETQ. The CDR3 sequence is 14 residues long. The CDR3 nucleotides are TGCGCCAGCAGCTCCATTCCGGGACACCACGAAGCTTTCTTT. As protein: CASSSIPGHHEAFF.

The CDR3 loop reads CASSKPPSGNNEQFF. Written as DNA, the CDR3 is TGTGCCAGCAGCAAACCGCCTAGCGGAAACAATGAGCAGTTCTTC. The chain uses TRBV28 and TRBJ2-1; the match to TRBD2 covers 7 bases. The CDR3 contains 15 residues. V lost 6 bases, J lost 5 bases, and 10 bases stayed unmatched. Germline V gene sequence: CDR1 MDHEN, CDR2 SYDVKM.

The chain recombines TRBV18 with TRBJ2-1; TRBD1 matches at 10 bases. The ends lost 3 bases at V and 11 bases at J; junction bases unmatched: 4. This CDR3 spans 13 amino acids. Per the germline V gene, CDR1 is KGHSH and CDR2 is LQKENI. The chain's CDR3 is CASSPRDRGQQFF. CDR3 in DNA: TGTGCCAGCTCACCGCGGGACAGGGGTCAGCAGTTCTTC.

The chain links TRBV4-1 to TRBJ2-4, with TRBD2 matching over 7 bases. With 0 bases clipped from V and 6 bases from J, the junction kept 5 bases outside the gene matches. Germline lookup yields CDR1 MGHRA and CDR2 YSYEKL. The CDR3 runs 15 residues. The CDR3 nucleotides read TGCGCCAGCAGCCAAGACACTAGCGAGGGAAACATTCAGTACTTC. Translated: CASSQDTSEGNIQYF.

The V gene is TRBV6-6, the J gene TRBJ2-7; 7 nucleotides align to TRBD1. V lost 4 bases and J lost 3; bases outside the gene matches: 0. The CDR3 spans 12 residues. Germline assignment: CDR1 MNHNY and CDR2 SVGAGI (reference sequence). The CDR3 spells CASSWTGYEQYV. CDR3 coding DNA: TGTGCCAGCAGTTGGACAGGCTACGAGCAGTACGTC.